This T cell receptor beta chain came from a study of T cell responses to AZD1222 COVID-19 vaccine. This table comes from immunoSEQ multiplex PCR, and its TCRdb copy is limited to in-frame clones, with some not included. Of 150,000 to 200,000 clones in the sample, almost 90% were seen once. V was cut by 0 bases and J by 1 base, with 10 bases left in between. Germline V gene lookup returns CDR1 LNHNV and CDR2 YYDKDF (reference sequence). This CDR3 comprises 17 residues. This specimen consisted of peripheral blood, obtained 28 days after the second AZD1222 dose. V and J are TRBV15 and TRBJ2-6; D gene uncertain. This TCR was sampled from an adult who received the AZD1222 COVID-19 vaccine. CDR3 nucleotides: TGTGCCACCAGCAGAGATGGTGGGTGGTCTGGGGCCAACGTCCTGACTTTC. Translating it yields CATSRDGGWSGANVLTF.